Sequencing of this TCR beta chain was carried out in a study of T cell changes during pregnancy in multiple sclerosis. The repertoire was sequenced with immunoSEQ multiplex PCR; TCRdb's copy has only in-frame clones and lacks some. The repertoire has fewer than 45,000 clones, 94% of them found once; the top ten carry around 8.1%. The V end lost 9 bases, the J end lost 3 bases, and 29 bases lay between the germline ends. CDR3 length equals 19 residues. This TCR was sampled from a female donor with multiple sclerosis, enrolled in a pregnancy study. V usage is TRBV23-1 and J usage is TRBJ2-2, with D maybe TRBD1 (5 bases). TRBV23-1 is reported as an ORF; its role is uncertain. Sequenced here: CD8+ T cells from peripheral blood mononuclear cells, sampled in the third trimester of pregnancy. CDR3: CASTPYTDSYSTYTGELFF. In DNA form, the CDR3 reads TGCGCCAGTACTCCTTACACCGACAGCTACTCCACGTACACCGGGGAGCTGTTTTTT.